Listed below are T cell receptor beta chains from one sample, sequenced in a study of CD8+ T cells in alopecia areata. The method was immunoSEQ multiplex PCR; TCRdb's version includes in-frame clones alone and lacks a portion of them. The sample records about 190,000 clones, 50% to 60% being singletons. The sequencing here drew on CD4+ T cells sorted from blood, taken at week 4, from a patient treated with tofacitinib. All receptors derive from a human donor with alopecia areata. Both conserved end residues are trimmed from each CDR3. Rows may omit the clone size; those that give it use once, few, many or a size class.

j_call: TRBJ2-5
clone_size: NA
v_call: TRBV9
cdr3_aa: ASSVATASAETQY

j_call: TRBJ2-1
clone_size: NA
v_call: TRBV11-2
cdr3_aa: ASSLEVQNSEQF

j_call: TRBJ2-6
clone_size: NA
v_call: TRBV6-5
cdr3_aa: ASSRNSGANVLT

j_call: TRBJ2-3
clone_size: NA
v_call: TRBV5-1
cdr3_aa: ASSVVSGTDTQY

j_call: TRBJ2-5
clone_size: NA
v_call: TRBV14
cdr3_aa: ASSQAQGSGETQY

j_call: TRBJ1-5
clone_size: NA
v_call: TRBV6-4
cdr3_aa: ASSLEVGSQPQH

j_call: TRBJ1-1
clone_size: few
v_call: TRBV29-1
cdr3_aa: SVRFMNTEAF

j_call: TRBJ2-2
clone_size: NA
v_call: TRBV5-1
cdr3_aa: ASSFGTGELF

j_call: TRBJ1-4
clone_size: few
v_call: TRBV23-1
cdr3_aa: ASRATTNEKLF

j_call: TRBJ1-3
clone_size: NA
v_call: TRBV9
cdr3_aa: ASSVRGVENTIY

j_call: TRBJ1-1
clone_size: few
v_call: TRBV2
cdr3_aa: ASSAYSNRVEAF

j_call: TRBJ1-2
clone_size: NA
v_call: TRBV5-6
cdr3_aa: ASSFGPTSGDGYT

j_call: TRBJ2-7
clone_size: NA
v_call: TRBV5-1
cdr3_aa: ASSLGGNYEQY

j_call: TRBJ1-2
clone_size: NA
v_call: TRBV2
cdr3_aa: ASSPGQGSYGYT

j_call: TRBJ2-2
clone_size: NA
v_call: TRBV30
cdr3_aa: AWMGASGELF

j_call: TRBJ2-7
clone_size: NA
v_call: TRBV5-1
cdr3_aa: ASSLEQRYEQY

j_call: TRBJ2-2
clone_size: NA
v_call: TRBV15
cdr3_aa: ATSLHRVSGELF

j_call: TRBJ2-4
clone_size: NA
v_call: TRBV5-1
cdr3_aa: ASSLDGGIAKNIQY

j_call: TRBJ2-5
clone_size: few
v_call: TRBV7-3
cdr3_aa: ASSLGVGDNQETQY

j_call: TRBJ2-5
clone_size: few
v_call: TRBV5-1
cdr3_aa: ASSLTTGTGETQY

j_call: TRBJ2-1
clone_size: few
v_call: TRBV7-9
cdr3_aa: ASSSTSGSRSEQF

j_call: TRBJ1-1
clone_size: NA
v_call: TRBV7-9
cdr3_aa: ASSPWTGTEAF

j_call: TRBJ2-1
clone_size: few
v_call: TRBV20-1
cdr3_aa: SARDLGEQF

j_call: TRBJ2-3
clone_size: few
v_call: TRBV4-1
cdr3_aa: ASSQNRVLADTQY

j_call: TRBJ2-3
clone_size: NA
v_call: TRBV5-4
cdr3_aa: ASSSPSSGRTDTQY

j_call: TRBJ1-1
clone_size: NA
v_call: TRBV5-1
cdr3_aa: ASSRGFTEAF

j_call: TRBJ2-2
clone_size: few
v_call: TRBV29-1
cdr3_aa: SVQPTGHGELF

j_call: TRBJ2-5
clone_size: NA
v_call: TRBV30
cdr3_aa: AWRGQRRTQY

j_call: TRBJ2-7
clone_size: NA
v_call: TRBV2
cdr3_aa: ASADSNEQY

j_call: TRBJ1-4
clone_size: NA
v_call: TRBV29-1
cdr3_aa: SVEFPAPKEKLF

j_call: TRBJ2-1
clone_size: NA
v_call: TRBV7-8
cdr3_aa: ASSFGSSYNEQF

j_call: TRBJ1-4
clone_size: NA
v_call: TRBV2
cdr3_aa: ASTDRGREKLF